This record looks at one TCR beta chain sequence and its context. Its antigen is unidentified. The record originates from a study of immune evolution from preneoplasia to lung adenocarcinoma. Study outcomes and limitations: Clonality was highest in normal lung, lower in later-stage lesions apparently.

The CDR3 runs 14 residues. Germline-derived CDR1 and CDR2 are SGHNT and YYREEE (reference sequence). The ends were cut back, 1 base at V and 4 bases at J, with 11 bases in the middle. Profiled with immunoSEQ multiplex PCR; TCRdb holds only in-frame clones, not every one. The sample yields over 11,000 clones, roughly 78% seen once. Between 2014 and 2017, patients underwent resection in Japan or China. The sequenced sample was FFPE minimally invasive lung adenocarcinoma tissue. The origin of this receptor is a person between 70 and 80 years old with lung adenocarcinoma. V is TRBV5-4 and J is TRBJ1-2, with a possible D match to TRBD1 (6 bases). The CDR3 loop reads CASSLSGTPYGYTF. The CDR3 region has the DNA TGTGCCAGCAGCTTGTCCGGGACACCCTATGGCTACACCTTC.